These T cell receptor beta chains were read from a single sample in a study of blood T cell repertoires in COVID-19. Assay: immunoSEQ multiplex PCR; the TCRdb copy retains only in-frame clones and omits some. The profile shows some 95,000 clones, nearly 90% of them singletons. Sequenced material: peripheral blood. The receptors here all came from a man aged 70-80 years with acute or convalescent COVID-19. CDR3s include the opening cysteine and the closing phenylalanine or tryptophan. A D gene is named only where the DNA matches it firmly. The listing skips clone size in some rows; elsewhere it reads once, few, many or a size class.

j_call d_call clone_size v_call cdr3_aa cdr3_nt
TRBJ2-2 TRBD2 - TRBV14 CASSQGSLADTGELFF TGTGCCAGCAGCCAAGGATCTCTAGCGGACACCGGGGAGCTGTTTTTT
TRBJ2-1 - few TRBV7-2 CASSFTSSSYNEQFF TGTGCCAGCAGCTTCACCTCGAGCTCCTACAATGAGCAGTTCTTC
TRBJ2-7 - - TRBV5-6 CASSLKGVSEYEQYF TGTGCCAGCAGCTTAAAAGGGGTGTCCGAGTACGAGCAGTACTTC
TRBJ2-3 TRBD2 - TRBV4-2 CASSQEGSGGADTQYF TGTGCCAGCAGCCAAGAGGGTAGCGGGGGGGCGGATACGCAGTATTTT
TRBJ1-1 TRBD1 - TRBV7-9 CASSSPWGQPNTEAFF TGTGCCAGCAGCTCCCCTTGGGGACAGCCGAACACTGAAGCTTTCTTT
TRBJ2-3 - - TRBV5-6 CASSLAVADTQYF TGTGCCAGCAGCTTGGCAGTCGCAGATACGCAGTATTTT
TRBJ2-5 TRBD1 - TRBV19 CASSISTGGETQYF TGTGCCAGTAGTATATCAACAGGGGGAGAGACCCAGTACTTC
TRBJ1-1 TRBD1 - TRBV2 CASRRRQGGNTEAFF TGTGCCAGCAGGCGGAGGCAGGGGGGGAACACTGAAGCTTTCTTT
TRBJ2-1 - - TRBV11-3 CASSLDLSSSYNEQFF TGTGCCAGCAGCTTAGATCTAAGTAGCTCCTACAATGAGCAGTTCTTC
TRBJ2-5 - once TRBV7-9 CASSLGTVQETQYF TGTGCCAGCAGCTTAGGAACAGTCCAAGAGACCCAGTACTTC
TRBJ1-4 - - TRBV3-1/TRBV3-2 CASSQGFRGGKLFF TGTGCCAGCAGCCAGGGGTTTCGAGGAGGAAAACTGTTTTTT
TRBJ1-5 - few TRBV19 CASSDAGVMTVSNQPQHF TGTGCCAGTAGTGACGCGGGGGTGATGACGGTTAGCAATCAGCCCCAGCATTTT
TRBJ1-3 - few TRBV9 CASSIGIGNTIYF TGTGCCAGCAGCATCGGGATTGGCAACACCATATATTTT
TRBJ2-7 TRBD2 - TRBV4-1 CASSQLGLSVGGQYF TGCGCCAGCAGCCAGCTGGGACTATCCGTCGGGGGGCAGTACTTC
TRBJ1-6 TRBD1 - TRBV6-2/TRBV6-3 CASSGTGGASYNSPLHF TGTGCCAGCAGTGGCACAGGGGGCGCGTCCTATAATTCACCCCTCCACTTT
TRBJ1-6 - few TRBV5-5 CASSLGPDTVRTPLHF TGTGCCAGCAGCTTAGGACCGGACACCGTTAGGACACCCCTCCACTTT
TRBJ2-3 - - TRBV14 CASSQAGGTPGTQYF TGTGCCAGCAGCCAAGCTGGCGGCACTCCCGGCACGCAGTATTTT
TRBJ1-5 - - TRBV19 CASSTQGINQPQHF TGTGCCAGTTCTACTCAGGGGATCAATCAGCCCCAGCATTTT
TRBJ2-7 - - TRBV10-3 CAISEAGPDGKVPYEQYF TGTGCCATCAGTGAGGCGGGACCGGACGGCAAGGTTCCCTACGAGCAGTACTTC
TRBJ1-4 - - TRBV28 CASSNRVLNEKLFF TGTGCCAGCAGTAACAGGGTACTTAATGAAAAACTGTTTTTT
TRBJ2-1 - once TRBV19 CASSPRGGLRDEQFF TGTGCCAGTAGTCCGAGGGGAGGACTTAGGGATGAGCAGTTCTTC
TRBJ1-5 - - TRBV28 CASSSLPPQHF TGTGCCAGCAGTTCCCTTCCCCCCCAGCATTTT
TRBJ1-3 - - TRBV11-2 CASSLTGSGNTIYF TGTGCCAGCAGCTTAACGGGTTCTGGAAACACCATATATTTT
TRBJ1-1 TRBD1 - TRBV19 CASSAGTGRRTEAFF TGTGCCAGTAGTGCCGGGACAGGGAGGCGAACTGAAGCTTTCTTT
TRBJ2-5 TRBD1 - TRBV20-1 CSADRAETQYF TGCAGTGCTGACAGGGCGGAGACCCAGTACTTC
TRBJ2-1 TRBD1 - TRBV29-1 CSVGQGALNEQFF TGCAGCGTGGGACAGGGGGCTCTGAATGAGCAGTTCTTC
TRBJ2-2 TRBD1 - TRBV5-1 CASSLGGGRNTGELFF TGCGCCAGCAGCTTGGGAGGGGGCCGGAACACCGGGGAGCTGTTTTTT
TRBJ2-7 - - TRBV7-6 CASSLSHEQYF TGTGCCAGCAGCCTGTCTCACGAGCAGTACTTC
TRBJ1-2 - - TRBV6-5 CASSYRPRRDGYTF TGTGCCAGCAGTTATCGGCCCCGACGGGATGGCTACACCTTC
TRBJ1-4 - - TRBV11-2 CASSRSEKLFF TGTGCCAGCAGCCGCAGTGAAAAACTGTTTTTT
TRBJ2-1 TRBD2 - TRBV5-5 CASSSGTSGGAHEQFF TGTGCCAGCAGCTCCGGGACTAGCGGGGGGGCCCATGAGCAGTTCTTC
TRBJ1-1 - - TRBV2 CASSDDSTNTEAFF TGTGCCAGCAGTGACGACAGCACGAACACTGAAGCTTTCTTT
TRBJ2-5 TRBD2 - TRBV5-4 CASSLSGGAEETQYF TGTGCCAGCAGCTTGAGCGGGGGGGCCGAAGAGACCCAGTACTTC
TRBJ1-5 TRBD1 - TRBV10-2 CASSEFKGQGFNQPQHF TGCGCCAGCAGTGAGTTTAAGGGACAGGGATTCAATCAGCCCCAGCATTTT
TRBJ2-6 TRBD1 - TRBV2 CASGGETGGFSGANVLTF TGTGCCAGCGGGGGTGAGACAGGGGGTTTCTCTGGGGCCAACGTCCTGACTTTC
TRBJ1-1 - - TRBV7-9 CASSSLKRWPEAFF TGTGCCAGCAGCTCTCTTAAGCGTTGGCCTGAAGCTTTCTTT
TRBJ1-5 TRBD1 once TRBV4-2 CASSPGDRGDQPQHF TGTGCCAGCAGCCCCGGGGACAGGGGGGATCAGCCCCAGCATTTT
TRBJ2-3 TRBD1 few TRBV3-1/TRBV3-2 CASSPTGARTDTQYF TGTGCCAGCAGCCCGACAGGGGCGAGGACAGATACGCAGTATTTT
TRBJ2-5 TRBD2 - TRBV11-3 CASSDRTSGGGETQYF TGTGCCAGCTCAGACCGGACTAGCGGGGGAGGGGAGACCCAGTACTTC
TRBJ1-2 - - TRBV20-1 CSARPGIYTF TGCAGTGCTCGTCCAGGGATCTACACCTTC